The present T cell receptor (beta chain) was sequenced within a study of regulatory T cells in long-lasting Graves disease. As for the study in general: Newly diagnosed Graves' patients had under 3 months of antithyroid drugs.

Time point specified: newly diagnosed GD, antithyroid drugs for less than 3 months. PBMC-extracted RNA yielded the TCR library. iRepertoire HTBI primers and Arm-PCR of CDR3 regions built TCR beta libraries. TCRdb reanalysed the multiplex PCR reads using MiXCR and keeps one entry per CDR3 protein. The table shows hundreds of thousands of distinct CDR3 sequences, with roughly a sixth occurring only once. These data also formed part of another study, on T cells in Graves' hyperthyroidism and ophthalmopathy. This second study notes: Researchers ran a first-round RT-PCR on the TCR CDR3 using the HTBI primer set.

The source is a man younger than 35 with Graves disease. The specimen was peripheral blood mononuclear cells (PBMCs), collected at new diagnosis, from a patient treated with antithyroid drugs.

Written as DNA, the CDR3 is TGCAGTGGGAACTTGTTGGGGGGCAATGGCTACACCTTC. Translating it yields CSGNLLGGNGYTF. V and J are TRBV20-1 and TRBJ1-2; a possible D gene is TRBD1 (6 bases). The CDR3 spans 13 residues. Germline V gene sequence: CDR1 DFQATT, CDR2 SNEGSKA (reference sequence). The V gene lost 7 bases and the J gene lost 6 bases, with 18 bases spanning the gap.